The clone carrying this T cell receptor beta chain is a singleton in its sample. The germline V and J ends were trimmed by 7 bases and 4 bases, with 13 bases remaining between them. Looked up from germline, CDR1 is LNHDA and CDR2 is SQIVND (reference sequence). The CDR3 runs 13 residues. The source of the sample is a study of cytomegalovirus exposure and HLA in healthy donors. With 60 Vbeta and 13 Jbeta primers, the PCR was carried out. The repertoire was sequenced with immunoSEQ multiplex PCR; TCRdb's copy has only in-frame clones and lacks some. The repertoire holds about 180,000 clones, with 80% as singletons.

Sequenced input: PBMCs. The source is a man aged 25-45 years in good health and CMV-seropositive. The chain employs TRBV19 and TRBJ1-1; D is uncertain. CDR3 loop: CASIGTEGTEAFF. In DNA form, the CDR3 reads TGTGCCAGTATTGGCACCGAGGGCACTGAAGCTTTCTTT.